This T cell receptor beta chain was recorded in a study of T cell responses to AZD1222 COVID-19 vaccine (dated by TCRdb to the early 2020s). Background for the entire study: A total of around 240 trial participants underwent TCR sequencing, of whom approximately 200 had received two doses of AZD1222 and roughly 26 had received two doses of the MenACWY control vaccine. Enrollment into the trials was organized by age into subgroups of 18-55, 56-69 and 70-plus years, and those subgroups contained approximately 160, 26 and 62 TCR-sequenced participants, respectively.

What the work shows at the level of the full study, not this receptor alone: CD4 TCRs associated with the vaccine covered the entire spike protein, and the dominant responses were in regions 160-218 and 743-854. Epitopes outside the regions mutated in the B.1.351 and B.1.1.7 variants were reportedly recognized by nearly half of the unique spike-specific TCRs. Conclusions about previously exposed vaccinees are limited, since just a handful of AZD1222 recipients were seropositive for SARS-CoV-2 at baseline. Participants were mostly white British and included more females than males, and it was suggested by the authors that clonal diversity may have been underestimated. After two AZD1222 doses, spike-specific TCR breadth and depth were significantly higher than at day 0 and than in MenACWY recipients. In the small 56-69-year group, the increase in depth fell short of significance, most likely because of low power. No day 14 peak-response samples were available, so repertoires were characterized only after the peak T cell response.

Comment on this clone: This receptor's antigen is unknown. Nothing much larger sits one base from this clone, and base qualities are not available.

The CDR1 and CDR2 encoded by the germline V gene (reference sequence) are PRHDT and FYEKMQ. There are 15 amino acids in the CDR3, from cysteine to phenylalanine inclusive. Only the CDR3 DNA stays, 45 bases, in frame from base 1. At the junction V is shortened by 5 bases and J by 4 bases; bases outside the gene matches: 5. This specimen's time point label, interpreted: about 28 days (+/-7) after the second vaccine dose. The meaning of the sample's treatment or condition label: meningococcal conjugate vaccine given as trial control. The vaccinee samples were drawn from two UK trials, COV001 and COV002, one of which was a single-blind randomized controlled phase 2/3 trial testing AZD1222 (ChAdOx1 nCoV-19) in healthy adults. Trial participant PBMC samples were collected at day 0 and day 28 after the second dose for TCRbeta chain sequencing. The CDR3 regions of human TCRbeta chains were analyzed by immunosequencing. The paper's data handling went like this. TCRs in the repertoires were compared against a reference library of SARS-CoV-2-specific TCRs that had been generated with the MIRA antigen-specificity platform. Breadth was defined as the fraction of unique TCRs that were SARS-CoV-2-associated, and depth was defined as the fraction of total T cells that were SARS-CoV-2-associated. Using the MIRA data, each spike-specific TCR was mapped to the spike region that the TCR reacts to and placed in a CD4 or CD8 class. Log10-transformed breadth and depth values were compared by one-way ANOVA with Sidak's multiple comparisons tests. TCRdb carries this immuneACCESS record with in-frame sequences only. Its versions omit some clonotypes, under half of them owing to an unresolved V gene in the studies checked, with the rest unexplained. V and J calls and clone size are copied from that table; D and trimming were computed from the DNA. Across this sample there are under 200,000 clones, with approximately 90% seen only once. Together, the top ten hold roughly 4% of the sample.

The chain is made from TRBV13 and TRBJ2-5; 12 middle bases align to TRBD2. The specimen was peripheral blood, collected 28 days after the second dose of the MenACWY control vaccine. The source is an adult who received the MenACWY meningococcal vaccine as a control. The CDR3 sequence is CASSHKTSGGETQYF. Here is the DNA: TGTGCCAGCAGCCATAAGACTAGCGGGGGAGAGACCCAGTACTTC.